This T cell receptor beta chain derives from a study of blood T cell repertoires in COVID-19. Study context: Sites across the United States, Italy and Spain contributed samples from acute and convalescent COVID-19.

J lost 8 bases, V lost 3 bases, and 6 bases had no gene match. The CDR3 runs to 14 residues. In germline, CDR1 is KGHSH, CDR2 LQKENI. How the authors handled the data: The authors estimated nucleated cell counts from reference gene primer amplification. Assay used: immunoSEQ multiplex PCR; TCRdb lists only in-frame clones, some missing. V and J calls and clone size are those listed in that table; D and trimming were worked out from the DNA. The sample holds about 100,000 clones, approximately 88% seen once. Sequencing was done on a sample of peripheral blood. The chain employs TRBV18 and TRBJ1-2; 10 bases match TRBD1. This TCR was sampled from a man aged 80 or over with acute or convalescent COVID-19. The CDR3 nucleotides read TGTGCCAGCTCACCCGGCGGGACAGGGGAAGGCTACACCTTC. The encoded protein is CASSPGGTGEGYTF.